One sample yielded the 30 T cell receptor beta chains listed below, sequenced in a study of T cell responses to AZD1222 COVID-19 vaccine. Clones were sequenced by immunoSEQ multiplex PCR, and TCRdb holds only the in-frame ones, with some missing. The repertoire consists of roughly 180,000 clones, with 75% to 90% occurring once and the leading ten covering 6.9%. Sequenced material: peripheral blood, taken on day 0 of AZD1222 vaccination. These receptors came from an adult in good health.

V usage is TRBV18 and J usage is TRBJ1-2; TRBD1 might be the D (6 bases). In germline, CDR1 is KGHSH, CDR2 LQKENI. This CDR3 has 14 residues. Trimming took 5 bases from V and 2 from J, leaving 12 bases between them. In DNA, the CDR3 is TGTGCCAGCTCAAGCCGGGACACGAACTATGGCTACACCTTC. Its protein is CASSSRDTNYGYTF.

The rearrangement uses TRBV7-9 and TRBJ2-5; 8 bases fit TRBD1. The germline V gene encodes CDR1 SEHNR and CDR2 FQNEAQ (reference sequence). The CDR3 consists of 16 residues. Trimming removed 6 bases from V and 5 bases from J; junction bases left unmatched: 14. The CDR3 coding sequence is TGTGCCAGCAGTAGCCCCTCCGGCAGGGGGCCTGAGACCCAGTACTTC. It translates to CASSSPSGRGPETQYF.

CDR3 DNA: TGTGCCAGCAGCCAAGAGCTCAGGGGGTCCTACAATGAGCAGTTCTTC. This gives the protein CASSQELRGSYNEQFF. The V and J genes are TRBV3-1 (or the pseudogene TRBV3-2) and TRBJ2-1; 7 nucleotides agree with TRBD1. Trimming cost V 0 bases and J 1 base; bases outside gene matches: 3. The germline CDR1 and CDR2 sequences are LGHDT and YNNKEL (reference sequence). The length of the CDR3 is 16 residues.

The chain has TRBV30 and TRBJ1-6; 9 nucleotides line up with TRBD1. CDR3 length: 15 amino acids. The V gene's germline CDR1 is GTSNPN and CDR2 SVGIG (reference sequence). Germline trimming cut 0 bases from V and 7 bases from J; bases unmatched to any gene: 4. The CDR3 reads CAWSVWGQGNSPLHF. The CDR3 DNA reads as TGTGCCTGGAGTGTATGGGGACAGGGCAATTCACCCCTCCACTTT.

The chain combines TRBV9 with TRBJ1-1, with a weak D call TRBD1 (5 bases). The germline V and J ends were trimmed by 0 bases and 1 base, with 13 bases remaining between them. The CDR3 consists of 16 residues. Germline V gene sequence: CDR1 SGDLS, CDR2 YYNGEE. DNA for the CDR3: TGTGCCAGCAGCGTAGAGGGGCTCGGCGAGAACACTGAAGCTTTCTTT. Protein: CASSVEGLGENTEAFF.

This chain uses TRBV2 with TRBJ1-2; TRBD1 matches 9 bases. From germline, CDR1 is SNHLY and CDR2 FYNNEI. V trimming: 8 bases; J trimming: 1 base; junction bases outside the gene matches: 11. CDR3 size: 16 residues. DNA of the CDR3: TGTGCCAGCGAAGCTCGGACAGGGGACAATAACTATGGCTACACCTTC. This gives the protein CASEARTGDNNYGYTF.

The rearrangement links TRBV3-1 (or the pseudogene TRBV3-2) to TRBJ2-7; D gene uncertain. V was cut by 3 bases and J by 1 base, with 10 bases left in between. The V gene's germline CDR1 is LGHDT and CDR2 YNNKEL (reference sequence). CDR3 size: 14 residues. CDR3 protein: CASSQGIGSYEQYF. For the CDR3, the DNA is TGTGCCAGCAGCCAGGGCATAGGATCCTACGAGCAGTACTTC.

This chain connects TRBV15 to TRBJ2-3; TRBD2 aligns across 8 bases. V lost 1 base to trimming and J lost 3 bases; unmatched junction nucleotides: 3. The CDR3 is 15 amino acids. Germline lookup yields CDR1 LNHNV and CDR2 YYDKDF (reference sequence). The DNA for the CDR3 is TGTGCCACCAGCAGAGGGCGGGGGGTGACAGATACGCAGTATTTT. It translates to CATSRGRGVTDTQYF.

The rearrangement uses TRBV25-1 and TRBJ2-2; TRBD2 is a possible D gene (5 bases). The CDR3 is 15 residues long. Trimming shortened V by 3 bases and J by 3 bases, and 11 bases separated the two germline ends. Germline loops: CDR1 MGHDK, CDR2 SYGVNS. CDR3 nucleotide sequence: TGTGCCAGCAGTGAGTCTAGCAGTTACACCGGGGAGCTGTTTTTT. This codes for CASSESSSYTGELFF. Full variable domain (rest looked up from reference TRBV25-1 and TRBJ2-2): EADIYQTPRYLVIGTGKKITLECSQTMGHDKMYWYQQDPGMELHLIHYSYGVNSTEKGDLSSESTVSRIRTEHFPLTLESARPSHTSQYLCASSESSSYTGELFFGEGSRLTVL.

The J gene is TRBJ2-7, the V gene TRBV6-5, with D unclear. V was cut by 7 bases and J by 2 bases, with 15 bases left in between. The CDR3 extends over 14 amino acids. The germline gives CDR1 MNHEY, CDR2 SVGAGI. This chain's CDR3 is CASKGRHGPYEQYF. The CDR3 DNA is TGTGCCAGCAAGGGCCGTCACGGCCCCTACGAGCAGTACTTC.

V and J are TRBV6-2 or TRBV6-3 and TRBJ2-7; TRBD1 is a possible D gene (5 bases). V lost 2 bases and J lost 2, with 16 bases in between. This CDR3 has 16 amino acids. CDR1 and CDR2 (germline): MNHEY, SVGEGT. CDR3 sequence: CASSYPVKGIPYEQYF. For the CDR3, the DNA is TGTGCCAGCAGTTACCCAGTCAAGGGGATCCCCTACGAGCAGTACTTC.

V is TRBV6-5 and J is TRBJ2-1; D is uncertain. The V gene's germline CDR1 is MNHEY and CDR2 SVGAGI. The V end was cut by 4 bases, the J end by 1 base, with 8 bases between. This CDR3 is 14 amino acids long. The CDR3: CASSSEGSYNEQFF. The DNA of the CDR3 is TGTGCCAGCAGTTCAGAAGGGTCCTACAATGAGCAGTTCTTC.

The chain uses TRBV6-4 and TRBJ2-3, with TRBD2 identical over 9 bases. The CDR3 is 15 residues long. Germline values: CDR1 MRHNA, CDR2 SNTAGT. V dropped 2 bases and J dropped 3; count of bases not matched to a gene: 3. The CDR3 protein is CASSDGGGATDTQYF. The CDR3 DNA sequence: TGTGCCAGCAGTGACGGCGGGGGGGCAACAGATACGCAGTATTTT.

The chain is built from TRBV30 and TRBJ2-2, with 9 bases aligning to TRBD1. Per germline, CDR1 GTSNPN and CDR2 SVGIG (reference sequence). CDR3 length: 15 residues. With V trimmed by 3 bases and J by 4 bases, 6 bases remained unmatched. Here the CDR3 reads CAWSGDRVGTGELFF. The CDR3 nucleotides are TGTGCCTGGAGCGGGGACAGGGTCGGCACCGGGGAGCTGTTTTTT.

The V call is TRBV30, the J call TRBJ1-2; D is unclear. Germline CDR1 GTSNPN, CDR2 SVGIG (reference sequence). The ends were cut back, 0 bases at V and 8 bases at J, with 7 bases in the middle. CDR3 length equals 11 residues. In nucleotides, the CDR3 is TGTGCCTGGAGTGTACCCCTAGGCTACACCTTC. Protein product: CAWSVPLGYTF.

The rearrangement joins TRBV19 to TRBJ1-2; perhaps TRBD1 as D (6 bases). There are 15 residues in the CDR3. Germline assignment: CDR1 LNHDA and CDR2 SQIVND (reference sequence). V was cut by 2 bases and J by 6 bases, with 16 bases left in between. CDR3 amino acids: CASSIPGQKRDGYTF. The CDR3 DNA reads TGTGCCAGTAGTATACCGGGACAAAAAAGGGATGGCTACACCTTC.

The chain couples TRBV6-5 to TRBJ2-2; possibly TRBD2 for D (6 bases). CDR3 size: 15 residues. CDR1 and CDR2 from the germline V gene are MNHEY and SVGAGI. V shed 0 bases and J shed 7 bases, with 12 bases lying between them. The CDR3 DNA follows: TGTGCCAGCAGTTACTCATGGGAGGTTGGCGGGGAGCTGTTTTTT. This codes for CASSYSWEVGGELFF.

This rearrangement joins TRBV14 to TRBJ2-7; D call uncertain. Germline V gives CDR1 SGHDN, CDR2 FVKESK. V shed 1 base and J shed 0 bases, with 4 bases lying between them. The CDR3 is made up of 13 amino acids. The CDR3 DNA sequence: TGTGCCAGCAGCCAAGGACCCTCCTACGAGCAGTACTTC. Its protein product is CASSQGPSYEQYF.

The chain employs TRBV11-2 and TRBJ2-1, with 7 bases aligning to TRBD1. In germline, CDR1 is SGHAT, CDR2 FQNNGV. The CDR3 spans 16 residues. Germline trimming cut 4 bases from V and 3 bases from J; bases unmatched to any gene: 9. CDR3 sequence reads: CASSYRTGLFYNEQFF. CDR3 in DNA: TGTGCCAGCAGCTACCGGACAGGCCTGTTCTACAATGAGCAGTTCTTC.

V and J are TRBV9 and TRBJ1-6, with no clear D. Germline CDR1 is SGDLS and CDR2 is YYNGEE. Deletions cut 3 bases from V and 7 bases from J, with 8 bases between. The CDR3 covers 13 residues. CDR3 nucleotides: TGTGCCAGCAGCGACAGCTTAAATTCACCCCTCCACTTT. Translation gives CASSDSLNSPLHF.

This clone was picked up one time. The chain carries TRBV5-8 and TRBJ1-1; the D gene is possibly TRBD1 (6 bases). V gave up 3 bases and J gave up 4 bases, with 10 bases separating them. Germline values: CDR1 SGHTS, CDR2 YDEGEE. The CDR3 is 13 residues long. CDR3 DNA sequence: TGTGCCAGCAGCTGGGACATCTCCACTGAAGCTTTCTTT. Translated, it gives CASSWDISTEAFF. The full variable domain, in which reference TRBV5-8 and TRBJ1-1 provide the parts outside the CDR3, is EAGVTQSPTHLIKTRGQQATLRCSPISGHTSVYWYQQALGLGLQFLLWYDEGEERNRGNFPPRFSGRQFPNYSSELNVNALELEDSALYLCASSWDISTEAFFGQGTRLTVV.

The chain combines TRBV6-5 with TRBJ1-2, with D maybe TRBD1 (6 bases). Trimming took 6 bases from V and 4 from J, leaving 9 bases between them. Germline values: CDR1 MNHEY, CDR2 SVGAGI. The CDR3 sequence is 12 residues long. Written as DNA, the CDR3 is TGTGCCAGCAGAAAGGGGGGCTATGGCTACACCTTC. It specifies CASRKGGYGYTF.

The gene calls are TRBV19 and TRBJ2-2, with no clear D. The CDR3 is 11 amino acids. V dropped 6 bases and J dropped 9 bases, with 8 bases sitting between them. Per germline, CDR1 LNHDA and CDR2 SQIVND (reference sequence). CDR3 bases: TGTGCCAGTAGGGCCCGCCGGGAGCTGTTTTTT. Residues: CASRARRELFF.

This chain uses TRBV21-1 with TRBJ1-1; TRBD1, the table's D call, was not compared with the DNA. TRBV21-1 has pseudogene status. This CDR3 has 12 residues. The CDR3 DNA sequence: TGTGCCAGCGTCAGGGTGAGCACTGAAGCTTTCTTT. As protein: CASVRVSTEAFF.

This chain uses TRBV27 with TRBJ2-7; D uncertain. The germline gives CDR1 MNHEY, CDR2 SMNVEV (reference sequence). This CDR3 region has 13 residues. The ends were cut back, 5 bases at V and 0 bases at J, with 8 bases in the middle. CDR3: CASSRRSSYEQYF. CDR3 DNA: TGTGCCAGCAGTCGAAGGAGCTCCTACGAGCAGTACTTC.

The rearrangement joins TRBV9 to TRBJ2-5; D remains unclear. The CDR3 contains 15 residues. Germline CDR1 reads SGDLS; CDR2 reads YYNGEE. Trimming left V 3 bases short and J 3 bases short, with 15 bases between. The DNA of the CDR3 is TGTGCCAGCAGCGCGCGTATGAGGATGGAAGAGACCCAGTACTTC. This gives the protein CASSARMRMEETQYF. The full variable domain, rest sourced from reference TRBV9 and TRBJ2-5, is DSGVTQTPKHLITATGQRVTLRCSPRSGDLSVYWYQQSLDQGLQFLIQYYNGEERAKGNILERFSAQQFPDLHSELNLSSLELGDSALYFCASSARMRMEETQYFGPGTRLLVL.

V and J are TRBV10-3 and TRBJ2-2, with TRBD1 matching over 8 bases. J was trimmed by 3 bases and V by 1 base; bases with no gene match: 4. Germline V CDR1 and CDR2: ENHRY, SYGVKD. The CDR3 totals 16 residues. The CDR3 coding sequence is TGTGCCATCAGTGAGTTACAGGGGGAATACACCGGGGAGCTGTTTTTT. Translating it yields CAISELQGEYTGELFF.

The chain links TRBV7-9 to TRBJ2-2; the D is unclear. This CDR3 contains 13 residues. Germline V lookup: CDR1 SEHNR, CDR2 FQNEAQ (reference sequence). Trimming removed 4 bases from V and 4 bases from J, with 7 bases in between. CDR3 DNA sequence: TGTGCCAGCAGCTCCAGTTTCACCGGGGAGCTGTTTTTT. This encodes CASSSSFTGELFF.

The V gene is TRBV10-1, the J gene TRBJ1-4; 8 bases fit TRBD1. V shed 3 bases, J shed 7 bases, and the junction held 7 bases outside the gene matches. The CDR3 spans 15 residues. Germline loops: CDR1 WNHNN, CDR2 SYGVQD (reference sequence). CDR3 bases: TGCGCCAGCAGTGATGACGGGACAGGAGGTGAAAAACTGTTTTTT. The encoded protein is CASSDDGTGGEKLFF.

The chain carries TRBV6-5 and TRBJ2-3; no clear D. Germline CDR1 MNHEY, CDR2 SVGAGI. The CDR3 totals 12 residues. With 6 bases removed from V and 5 bases from J, the gap between germline ends came to 9 bases. For the CDR3, the DNA is TGTGCCAGCAGCACGTCAGGAGATACGCAGTATTTT. Residues: CASSTSGDTQYF.